The 5 T cell receptor beta chains reported below all come from one sample, sequenced in a study of blood T cells in healthy people across ages. Together with a sample-barcoded 5' primer, a J-beta primer mix was included in a second PCR lasting roughly 6 to 12 cycles. Using its own MiXCR run on the 5' RACE reads, TCRdb lists one record per CDR3 protein. The table has around 1.7 million distinct CDR3 sequences, about 30% seen once. The sequenced material came from blood. The source is a woman aged 25 to 39 in good health.

This clonotype was counted only a few times. The chain links TRBV12-3 or TRBV12-4 to TRBJ1-4; 7 bases line up with TRBD1. The junction had 6 bases not matched to a gene; V was cut back by 1 base and J by 4 bases. The CDR3 totals 16 residues. The CDR3 bases are TGTGCCAGCAGTTTAGACTGGGACAGAGGTAATGAAAAACTGTTTTTT. Residues: CASSLDWDRGNEKLFF.

CDR3: CATSDHRDSSYNEQFF. The CDR3 DNA follows: TGTGCCACCAGTGACCACCGGGACTCTAGTTACAATGAGCAGTTCTTC. V is TRBV24-1 and J is TRBJ2-1; a possible D gene is TRBD2 (6 bases). Germline values: CDR1 KGHDR, CDR2 SFDVKD. The CDR3 has 16 residues. V was cut by 4 bases and J by 4 bases, with 16 bases left in between.

The rearrangement uses TRBV10-3 and TRBJ2-3, with 9 bases matching TRBD2. The CDR3 totals 16 residues. V trimming: 4 bases; J trimming: 0 bases; junction bases outside the gene matches: 5. CDR1 is ENHRY, CDR2 SYGVKD, per germline. The CDR3 DNA follows: TGTGCCATCAGTGTAAATAGCGGGGGTAGCACAGATACGCAGTATTTT. Translation: CAISVNSGGSTDTQYF.

This clonotype has a handful of counts. This may arise from a read error, as a much more abundant clone is one base away. The J gene is TRBJ2-1, the V gene TRBV30, with TRBD1 identical over 8 bases. The CDR3 is 15 amino acids. Germline CDR1 is GTSNPN and CDR2 is SVGIG (reference sequence). V was pared by 2 bases and J by 10 bases, with 13 bases of the junction left unmatched. The CDR3 spells CAWSMAGGFSYEQFF. CDR3 coding DNA: TGTGCCTGGAGTATGGCAGGGGGCTTCTCCTACGAGCAGTTCTTC. The full variable domain, completed using reference TRBV30 and TRBJ2-1, is SQTIHQWPATLVQPVGSPLSLECTVEGTSNPNLYWYRQAAGRGLQLLFYSVGIGQISSEVPQNLSASRPQDRQFILSSKKLLLSDSGFYLCAWSMAGGFSYEQFFGPGTRLTVL.

This chain joins TRBV12-3 or TRBV12-4 and TRBJ1-6; D possibly corresponds to TRBD1 (5 bases). This CDR3 contains 15 residues. V was trimmed by 6 bases and J by 0 bases, leaving 9 bases between them. The CDR3 spells CASSQGISYNSPLHF. The CDR3, as DNA: TGTGCCAGCAGCCAGGGTATCTCCTATAATTCACCCCTCCACTTT.